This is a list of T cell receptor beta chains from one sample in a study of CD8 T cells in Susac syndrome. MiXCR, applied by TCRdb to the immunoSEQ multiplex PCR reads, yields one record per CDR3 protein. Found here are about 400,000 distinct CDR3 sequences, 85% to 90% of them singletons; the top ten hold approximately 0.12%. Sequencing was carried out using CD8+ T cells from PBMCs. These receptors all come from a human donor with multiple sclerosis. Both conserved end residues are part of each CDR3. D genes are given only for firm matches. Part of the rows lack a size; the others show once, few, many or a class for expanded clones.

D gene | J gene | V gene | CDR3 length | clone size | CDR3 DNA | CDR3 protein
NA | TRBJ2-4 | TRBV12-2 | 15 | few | TGTGCAAGTCGCTTATTTATACAGGGGAAAAACATTCAGTACTTC | CASRLFIQGKNIQYF
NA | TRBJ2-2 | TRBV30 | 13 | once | TGTGCCTGGGTGGGGCAGAACACCGGGGAGCTGTTTTTT | CAWVGQNTGELFF
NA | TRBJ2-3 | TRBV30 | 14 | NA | TGTGCCTGGGGTGTTGGGGGGCTCACAGATACGCAGTATTTT | CAWGVGGLTDTQYF
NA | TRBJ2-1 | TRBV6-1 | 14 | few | TGTGCCAGCAGCCGTTACGGAATTAACAATGAGCAGTTCTTC | CASSRYGINNEQFF
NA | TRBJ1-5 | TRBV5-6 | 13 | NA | TGTGCCAGCAGCTTGACAGGGAAGCAGCCCCAGCATTTT | CASSLTGKQPQHF
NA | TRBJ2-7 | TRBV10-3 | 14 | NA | TGTGCCACGAAAGCCGGGACCGCCTCCTACGAGCAGTACTTC | CATKAGTASYEQYF
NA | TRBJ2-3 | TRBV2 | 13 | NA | TGTGCCAGCAGTGAGAGGGGCCCAGATACGCAGTATTTT | CASSERGPDTQYF
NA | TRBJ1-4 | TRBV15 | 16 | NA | TGTGCCACCAGCGGGCGCCGAGGGGCAACTAATGAAAAACTGTTTTTT | CATSGRRGATNEKLFF
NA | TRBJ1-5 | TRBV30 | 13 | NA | TGTGCCTGGAGTGAGGAAGGGGTACAGCCCCAGCATTTT | CAWSEEGVQPQHF
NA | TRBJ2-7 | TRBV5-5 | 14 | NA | TGTGCCAGCAGCCCCGTTAGGTACTCCTACGAGCAGTACTTC | CASSPVRYSYEQYF
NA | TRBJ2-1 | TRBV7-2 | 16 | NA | TGTGCCAGCAACGATCCCGGGACATACTCCTACAATGAGCAGTTCTTC | CASNDPGTYSYNEQFF
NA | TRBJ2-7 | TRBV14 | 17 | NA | TGTGCCAGCAGTCCCGCTCTAAACAGGGAATGGGGCTACGAGCAGTACTTC | CASSPALNREWGYEQYF
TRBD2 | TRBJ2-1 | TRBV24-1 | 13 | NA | TGTGCCACCAGGGATTCTAGCGGGGGAGGGCAGTTCTTC | CATRDSSGGGQFF
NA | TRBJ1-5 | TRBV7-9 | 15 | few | TGTGCCAGCAGCTTAGGGACTTACGGGGATCAGCCCCAGCATTTT | CASSLGTYGDQPQHF
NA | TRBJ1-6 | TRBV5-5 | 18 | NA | TGTGCCAGCAGCCCACGGGGACTCAATGAGGAAAGGGATTCACCCCTCCACTTT | CASSPRGLNEERDSPLHF
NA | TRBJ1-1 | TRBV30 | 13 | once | TGTGCCTGGAGTGGACCGGTGAACACTGAAGCTTTCTTT | CAWSGPVNTEAFF
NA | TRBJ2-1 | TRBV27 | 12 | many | TGTGCCAGCAGCTTACAGGGCAATGAGCAGTTCTTC | CASSLQGNEQFF
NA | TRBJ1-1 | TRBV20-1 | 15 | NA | TGCAGTGCTAGAGATCTGATCGTAGAGCACACTGAAGCTTTCTTT | CSARDLIVEHTEAFF
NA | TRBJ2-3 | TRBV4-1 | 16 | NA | TGCGCCAGCAGCCAGGAACTATACACCAGCACAGATACGCAGTATTTT | CASSQELYTSTDTQYF
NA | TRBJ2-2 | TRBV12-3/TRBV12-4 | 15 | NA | TGTGCCAGCAGTTTCGGAACGGTGAACACCGGGGAGCTGTTTTTT | CASSFGTVNTGELFF
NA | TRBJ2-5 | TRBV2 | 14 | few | TGTGCCAGCAGCCAGGCGGGGTACCAAGAGACCCAGTACTTC | CASSQAGYQETQYF
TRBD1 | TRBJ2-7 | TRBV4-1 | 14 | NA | TGCGCCAGCAGCCCGACAGGGACCGTCTACGAGCAGTACTTC | CASSPTGTVYEQYF
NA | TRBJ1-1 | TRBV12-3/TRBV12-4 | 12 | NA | TGTGCCAGCAGTACGACCTCCACTGAAGCTTTCTTT | CASSTTSTEAFF
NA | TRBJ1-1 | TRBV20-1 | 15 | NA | TGCAGTGCTAGAGATTTGGTGGGGGGGATCACTGAAGCTTTCTTT | CSARDLVGGITEAFF
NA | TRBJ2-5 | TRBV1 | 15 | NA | TGCACCAGCAGCCAAGTCCCACAGGGATCGGAGACCCAGTACTTC | CTSSQVPQGSETQYF
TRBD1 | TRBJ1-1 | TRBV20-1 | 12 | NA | TGCAGTGCTGAGGACAGGGCCCTTGTAGCTTTCTTT | CSAEDRALVAFF
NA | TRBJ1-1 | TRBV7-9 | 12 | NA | TGTGCCAGCAGCCAGGGACTTCTTGAAGCTTTCTTT | CASSQGLLEAFF
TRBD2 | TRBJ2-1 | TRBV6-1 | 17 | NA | TGTGCCAGCAGTCAGATAATAGCGGGAGGGTTGATCGATGAGCAGTTCTTC | CASSQIIAGGLIDEQFF
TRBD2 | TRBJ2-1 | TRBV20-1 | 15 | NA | TGCAGTGCTAGCCTTGCGGGGGAGGCCTACAATGAGCAGTTCTTC | CSASLAGEAYNEQFF
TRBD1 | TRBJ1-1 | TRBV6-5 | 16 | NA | TGTGCCAGCAGTTTTTTAACGGACAGGGAGAACACTGAAGCTTTCTTT | CASSFLTDRENTEAFF
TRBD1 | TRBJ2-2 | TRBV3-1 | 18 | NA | TGTGCCAGCAGCCAAAAAAAGGGGGGACAGGGAGACACCGGGGAGCTGTTTTTT | CASSQKKGGQGDTGELFF
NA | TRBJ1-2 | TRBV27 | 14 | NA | TGTGCCAGCAGTTTACGGGGGCTGGGCTATGGCTACACCTTC | CASSLRGLGYGYTF
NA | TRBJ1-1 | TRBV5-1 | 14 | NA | TGCGCCAGCAGCTTGGTACGGGGGTGGACTGAAGCTTTCTTT | CASSLVRGWTEAFF
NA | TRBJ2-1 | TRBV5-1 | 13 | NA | TGCGCCAGCAGCTTCGGGCGCGTCGATGAGCAGTTCTTC | CASSFGRVDEQFF
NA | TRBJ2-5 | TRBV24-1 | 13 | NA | TGTGCCACCAGTGATCCAGGGGAGGAGACCCAGTACTTC | CATSDPGEETQYF
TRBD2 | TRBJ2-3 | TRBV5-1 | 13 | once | TGCGCCAGACATAGCGGGGTCACAGATACGCAGTATTTT | CARHSGVTDTQYF
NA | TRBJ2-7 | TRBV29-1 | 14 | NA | TGCAGCGTTGAACCGGCAGGGGGGGCCTTCGAGCAGTACTTC | CSVEPAGGAFEQYF
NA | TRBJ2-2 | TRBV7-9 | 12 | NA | TGTGCCAGCATTGCGGTGTCCGGGGAGCTGTTTTTT | CASIAVSGELFF
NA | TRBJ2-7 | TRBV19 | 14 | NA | TGTGCCAGTAGTATCGAACCAGGACCCTACGAGCAGTACTTC | CASSIEPGPYEQYF
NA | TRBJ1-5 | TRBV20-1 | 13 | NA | TGCAGTGCCCGGACAGAAAGCAATCAGCCCCAGCATTTT | CSARTESNQPQHF
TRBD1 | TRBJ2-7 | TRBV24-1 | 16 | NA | TGTGCCACCAGTGATCCCCTACGGACAGGCTCCTACGAGCAGTACTTC | CATSDPLRTGSYEQYF